This entry lists 31 T cell receptor beta chains sequenced from one sample in a study of cytotoxic CD8 clonotypes in ibrutinib-treated CLL. Sequencing was performed with immunoSEQ multiplex PCR; in TCRdb, only in-frame clones are kept and a portion is missing. Counted here are approximately 22,000 clones, approximately 74% occurring once; the ten biggest clones make up under 30%. Sample: PBMCs, taken before ibrutinib treatment. These receptors all come from a human donor with chronic lymphocytic leukemia.

This clone came up a few times. The sample has other DNA sequences that encode this CDR3 too. V gene TRBV5-1 combines with J gene TRBJ2-5, with 9 bases lining up with TRBD1. The junction had 3 bases not matched to a gene; V was cut back by 4 bases and J by 5 bases. The CDR3 covers 13 residues. Germline CDR1 and CDR2: SGHRS and YFSETQ. The CDR3 sequence is CASSPGQGETQYF. For the CDR3, the DNA is TGCGCCAGCAGCCCCGGACAGGGGGAGACCCAGTACTTC.

This sequence joins TRBV28 and TRBJ2-7; TRBD2 might be the D (6 bases). Germline CDR1 MDHEN, CDR2 SYDVKM. V dropped 7 bases and J dropped 3 bases, with 16 bases sitting between them. CDR3 length equals 14 residues. For the CDR3, the DNA is TGTGCCAGCAAGGGGACTCAGGTTGTCTACGAGCAGTACTTC. Translation gives CASKGTQVVYEQYF.

The chain employs TRBV23-1 and TRBJ2-5, with 7 positions matching TRBD1. TRBV23-1 is filed as an ORF, its function uncertain. V lost 0 bases and J lost 5; bases outside the gene matches: 15. This CDR3 has 18 residues. CDR3: CASSQSAAGTAAGETQYF. CDR3 nucleotides: TGCGCCAGCAGTCAATCGGCGGCCGGGACAGCGGCTGGGGAGACCCAGTACTTC.

The genes are TRBV18 and TRBJ1-1; 8 bases are shared with TRBD1. Losses at the gene ends were 3 bases for V and 6 bases for J; bases not matched to a gene: 9. CDR1 and CDR2 (germline): KGHSH, LQKENI. CDR3 size: 15 residues. The CDR3 region is CASSPGQVEGAEAFF. CDR3 in DNA: TGTGCCAGCTCACCGGGACAGGTGGAGGGGGCTGAAGCTTTCTTT. Complete variable domain (other parts from reference TRBV18 and TRBJ1-1): NAGVMQNPRHLVRRRGQEARLRCSPMKGHSHVYWYRQLPEEGLKFMVYLQKENIIDESGMPKERFSAEFPKEGPSILRIQQVVRGDSAAYFCASSPGQVEGAEAFFGQGTRLTVV.

This chain uses TRBV18 with TRBJ1-2; possibly TRBD1 for D (5 bases). The CDR3 extends over 14 amino acids. Looked up from germline, CDR1 is KGHSH and CDR2 is LQKENI. The V gene lost 3 bases and the J gene lost 4 bases, with 12 bases spanning the gap. In DNA form, the CDR3 reads TGTGCCAGCTCACCCCGGGACGGTAGCTATGGCTACACCTTC. Its protein is CASSPRDGSYGYTF.

The sample holds a few counts of this clone. The chain is built from TRBV5-1 and TRBJ2-1; D possibly matches TRBD1 or TRBD2 (5 bases each). CDR1 SGHRS and CDR2 YFSETQ come from the germline V gene. The CDR3 is made up of 15 amino acids. The V and J ends lost 0 bases and 2 bases respectively, with 9 bases between them. The CDR3 region has the DNA TGCGCCAGCAGCTTGGTGGGGGAGCCCTACAATGAGCAGTTCTTC. Translated, it gives CASSLVGEPYNEQFF.

V usage is TRBV28 and J usage is TRBJ2-7; D is unresolved. The germline gives CDR1 MDHEN, CDR2 SYDVKM. CDR3 size: 13 residues. The V end was cut by 5 bases, the J end by 2 bases, with 10 bases between. CDR3 residues: CASSPDRPYEQYF. CDR3 in DNA: TGTGCCAGCAGTCCGGACCGACCCTACGAGCAGTACTTC.

This clone was observed once. This chain uses TRBV19 with TRBJ1-5; a weak D match, TRBD1 (5 bases). The V gene's germline CDR1 is LNHDA and CDR2 SQIVND (reference sequence). This CDR3 has 15 residues. V lost 4 bases and J 7 bases, leaving 17 bases between the germline ends. The CDR3 DNA sequence: TGTGCCAGTAGTACAAGCCCGGGACGGTCCCAGCCCCAGCATTTT. The encoded protein is CASSTSPGRSQPQHF.

This chain links TRBV14 with TRBJ2-1; 7 nucleotides agree with TRBD2. The CDR3 totals 15 residues. With 4 bases clipped from V and 7 bases from J, the junction kept 10 bases outside the gene matches. The germline V gene has CDR1 SGHDN and CDR2 FVKESK. DNA of the CDR3: TGTGCCAGCAGCCTTCCCGGGACTACCTTAAATGAGCAGTTCTTC. Translating it yields CASSLPGTTLNEQFF.

This chain connects TRBV11-2 to TRBJ2-1, with D possibly being TRBD2 (5 bases). This CDR3 has 17 amino acids. Between the trimmed V and J ends, which lost 0 bases and 0 bases, there was a span of 12 bases. The germline V gene encodes CDR1 SGHAT and CDR2 FQNNGV. CDR3 sequence reads: CASSLDFSGSSYNEQFF. Written as DNA, the CDR3 is TGTGCCAGCAGCTTAGATTTTTCGGGAAGCTCCTACAATGAGCAGTTCTTC.

This clone was detected a few times. This chain uses TRBV5-1 with TRBJ2-2; perhaps D is TRBD1 or TRBD2 (6 bases each). Trimming cost V 1 base and J 7 bases, with 29 bases left between them. This CDR3 has 20 residues. Germline CDR1 reads SGHRS; CDR2 reads YFSETQ. CDR3 sequence reads: CASSLSPLDQIWGRGGELFF. The CDR3 DNA reads as TGCGCCAGCAGCTTGTCCCCCCTAGACCAGATCTGGGGGCGGGGCGGGGAGCTGTTTTTT.

A word on this clone: The junction departs from the called germline gene at one end, perhaps through a read error. The rearrangement uses TRBV11-2 and TRBJ2-7; no clear D gene. CDR1 SGHAT and CDR2 FQNNGV come from the germline V gene. CDR3 length: 12 residues. The CDR3: CASSQPTYERYF. The CDR3 bases are TGTGCCAGCAGCCAGCCCACCTACGAGCGGTACTTC.

The V call is TRBV21-1, the J call TRBJ1-5; TRBD1, the D gene given by the table, was not confirmed from the DNA. TRBV21-1 represents a pseudogene. This CDR3 region has 13 residues. The CDR3 coding sequence is TGTGCCAGCCCCAACAGGGGGCGGCAGCCCCAGCATTTT. Translated, it gives CASPNRGRQPQHF.

This rearrangement joins TRBV23-1 to TRBJ1-3, with D hard to call. TRBV23-1 is recorded as an ORF, its role being uncertain. The CDR3 has 16 residues. The germline V and J ends were trimmed by 3 bases and 1 base, with 13 bases remaining between them. This CDR3 is CASSQTLSESGNTIYF. CDR3 in DNA: TGCGCCAGCAGTCAGACACTCTCGGAGTCTGGAAACACCATATATTTT.

The V and J genes are TRBV19 and TRBJ2-1; D not resolved. Germline assignment: CDR1 LNHDA and CDR2 SQIVND (reference sequence). This CDR3 comprises 15 residues. The germline V and J ends were trimmed by 8 bases and 3 bases, with 17 bases remaining between them. CDR3 residues: CASGMRPTNYNEQFF. The CDR3 nucleotides are TGTGCCAGTGGGATGAGGCCTACCAACTACAATGAGCAGTTCTTC.

The J gene is TRBJ2-1, the V gene TRBV7-2; 8 bases are a match to TRBD2. Trimming removed 3 bases from V and 9 bases from J; junction bases left unmatched: 10. The CDR3 consists of 15 residues. Per the germline V gene, CDR1 is SGHTA and CDR2 is FQGNSA. CDR3 amino acids: CASSFEVGRAGEQFF. The CDR3 coding sequence is TGTGCCAGCAGCTTTGAGGTCGGGAGGGCCGGTGAGCAGTTCTTC.

CDR3 protein: CASSPSSGRGRNNEQFF. DNA for the CDR3: TGTGCCAGCTCCCCTTCCTCGGGCAGGGGGCGGAACAATGAGCAGTTCTTC. The J gene is TRBJ2-1, the V gene TRBV18, with 8 bases identical to TRBD1. V lost 6 bases, J lost 5 bases, and 15 bases stayed unmatched. Germline V gene sequence: CDR1 KGHSH, CDR2 LQKENI. The CDR3 is 17 amino acids.

The rearrangement links TRBV5-6 to TRBJ1-2, with 7 bases fitting TRBD1. The CDR3 has 13 amino acids. J gave up 4 bases and V 3 bases, and 3 bases lay outside the gene matches. Germline CDR1 reads SGHDT; CDR2 reads YYEEEE. CDR3 nucleotide sequence: TGTGCCAGCAGCTCGGACAGGAGCTATGGCTACACCTTC. It is translated as CASSSDRSYGYTF.

This chain links TRBV7-3 with TRBJ2-2; 7 bases align to TRBD1. Per the germline V gene, CDR1 is SGHTA and CDR2 is FQGTGA. With V trimmed by 5 bases and J by 5 bases, 8 bases remained unmatched. The CDR3 has 15 residues. CDR3 sequence: CASSPDRDETGELFF. CDR3 nucleotides: TGTGCCAGCAGCCCTGACAGGGATGAAACCGGGGAGCTGTTTTTT.

This chain joins TRBV15 and TRBJ2-3; the D call may be TRBD1 or TRBD2 (6 bases each). The CDR3 loop spans 14 amino acids. Germline V gene sequence: CDR1 LNHNV, CDR2 YYDKDF (reference sequence). V lost 4 bases, J lost 4 bases, and 12 bases lay in between. The CDR3 nucleotides are TGTGCCACCAGCACGGGGGCGTGGGCAGATACGCAGTATTTT. Translation gives CATSTGAWADTQYF.

This clone was seen just once. The chain has TRBV5-1 and TRBJ2-5; D remains ambiguous. There are 15 residues in the CDR3. V was shortened by 0 bases and J by 4 bases, with 13 bases between the two germline ends. CDR1 and CDR2 (germline): SGHRS, YFSETQ. CDR3 sequence (DNA): TGCGCCAGCAGCTTGGGGACGCCACCCGGAGAGACCCAGTACTTC. Its protein is CASSLGTPPGETQYF. The full variable domain, with the rest looked up from reference TRBV5-1 and TRBJ2-5, is KAGVTQTPRYLIKTRGQQVTLSCSPISGHRSVSWYQQTPGQGLQFLFEYFSETQRNKGNFPGRFSGRQFSNSRSEMNVSTLELGDSALYLCASSLGTPPGETQYFGPGTRLLVL.

This clone was found once. The rearrangement joins TRBV11-3 to TRBJ1-2, with a weak D call TRBD1 (5 bases). The CDR3 extends over 16 amino acids. V gave up 3 bases and J gave up 2 bases, with 16 bases separating them. The germline V gene encodes CDR1 SGHNT and CDR2 YENEEA. Written as DNA, the CDR3 is TGTGCCAGCAGCTTTACGACTTTGGGACGGAACTATGGCTACACCTTC. Translating gives CASSFTTLGRNYGYTF.

The J gene is TRBJ2-7, the V gene TRBV28; 8 nucleotides agree with TRBD1. From germline, CDR1 is MDHEN and CDR2 SYDVKM. The CDR3 length is 13 residues. The ends lost 5 bases at V and 6 bases at J; junction bases unmatched: 6. The CDR3 reads CASSQQGEGEQYF. The CDR3, as DNA: TGTGCCAGCAGTCAACAGGGGGAAGGCGAGCAGTACTTC.

This chain joins TRBV10-1 and TRBJ1-5; D remains unclear. The CDR3 loop spans 17 amino acids. CDR1 and CDR2 from the germline V gene are WNHNN and SYGVQD (reference sequence). V gave up 6 bases and J gave up 0 bases, with 18 bases separating them. CDR3 loop: CASRHTVGRYSNQPQHF. The CDR3, as DNA: TGCGCCAGCAGACACACCGTTGGGCGTTATAGCAATCAGCCCCAGCATTTT.

The chain recombines TRBV12-5 with TRBJ1-2; D ambiguous. This CDR3 has 13 residues. Trimming took off 7 bases at V and 4 bases at J, with 13 bases between the two ends. Germline CDR1 reads LGHNT; CDR2 reads FRNRAP. The CDR3 here is CASARDGLYGYTF. The CDR3 coding sequence is TGTGCTAGTGCCCGCGACGGCCTCTATGGCTACACCTTC.

This chain joins TRBV6-1 and TRBJ2-3; 10 nucleotides align to TRBD2. This CDR3 contains 13 residues. CDR1 MNHNS and CDR2 SASEGT come from the germline V gene. After removal of 4 bases from V and 14 bases from J, the junction contained 9 bases not matched to a gene. CDR3 sequence (DNA): TGTGCCAGCAGTGTTGACCTAGCGGGAGTTTCGTATTTT. Protein: CASSVDLAGVSYF.

V is TRBV7-6 and J is TRBJ2-2; possibly TRBD1 or TRBD2 for D (5 bases each). The V and J ends lost 0 bases and 6 bases respectively, with 23 bases between them. Germline values: CDR1 SGHVS, CDR2 FNYEAQ. The CDR3 is made up of 19 amino acids. CDR3 region: CASSLALGAPSIFPGELFF. The CDR3 DNA follows: TGTGCCAGCAGCTTAGCGCTCGGGGCCCCCTCTATTTTTCCCGGGGAGCTGTTTTTT.

This clone was seen once. The genes are TRBV6-1 and TRBJ2-7; no definite D call. The CDR3 runs to 14 residues. Germline loops: CDR1 MNHNS, CDR2 SASEGT. With 3 bases removed from V and 7 bases from J, the gap between germline ends came to 16 bases. The CDR3, as DNA: TGTGCCAGCAGTGAGAGTAGAGCCTTGAGGGAGCAGTACTTC. This gives the protein CASSESRALREQYF.

The table lists this clone with a few counts. The rearrangement joins TRBV28 to TRBJ2-2; tentatively, D is TRBD1 or TRBD2 (5 bases each). The germline V gene has CDR1 MDHEN and CDR2 SYDVKM. This CDR3 spans 17 amino acids. The V end was cut by 1 base, the J end by 2 bases, with 14 bases between. The CDR3: CASSLLIDRLNTGELFF. In DNA form, the CDR3 reads TGTGCCAGCAGTTTATTGATCGACAGACTAAACACCGGGGAGCTGTTTTTT.

This clone has only one observation. The chain has TRBV6-5 and TRBJ2-7, with D perhaps TRBD2 (6 bases). Trimming took off 4 bases at V and 3 bases at J, with 10 bases between the two ends. The germline V gene has CDR1 MNHEY and CDR2 SVGAGI. This CDR3 contains 13 residues. This chain's CDR3 is CASSLGLIYEQYF. CDR3 in DNA: TGTGCCAGCAGTTTGGGACTGATCTACGAGCAGTACTTC.

J is TRBJ2-2 and V is TRBV4-2; D is undetermined. The CDR3 is 14 residues long. Per germline, CDR1 LGHNA and CDR2 YNFKEQ. Deletions cut 0 bases from V and 5 bases from J, with 7 bases between. The DNA for the CDR3 is TGTGCCAGCAGCCAAGATATCACGACCGGGGAGCTGTTTTTT. Protein sequence: CASSQDITTGELFF.